Sequencing of this T cell receptor beta chain was carried out in a study of T cell responses to AZD1222 COVID-19 vaccine. Profiling relied on immunoSEQ multiplex PCR, and the TCRdb table lists in-frame clones only, not all of them. The repertoire holds over 130,000 clones, with 89% as singletons. Notes on the study in general: Reportedly, nearly half of unique spike TCRs recognized epitopes outside B.1.351/B.1.1.7 mutations. It was only a handful of AZD1222 recipients who were seropositive at baseline.

Trimming removed 6 bases at V and 1 base at J, with 18 bases between. This CDR3 is built from 16 residues. Germline CDR1 reads SNHLY; CDR2 reads FYNNEI. Note on this clone: Its antigen is not known.

This receptor was obtained from an adult in good health. The chain links TRBV2 to TRBJ2-5; the D gene is possibly TRBD1 (5 bases). The sample here was peripheral blood, taken on day 0 of AZD1222 vaccination. CDR3 sequence: CASRDLRDSIQETQYF. CDR3 coding DNA: TGTGCCAGCAGGGACCTCCGAGACAGTATCCAAGAGACCCAGTACTTC.